This is a list of T cell receptor delta chains from one sample in a study of Vδ1+ human thymocytes. TCRdb used CATT to re-call clones from the multiplex PCR reads. The sample includes 25,000 to 30,000 delta-chain clones, 7.4% of them seen just once. The sequenced material came from Vdelta1+ gamma-delta thymocytes from the thymus. The receptors originated from a girl under three years old who had congenital heart surgery. Both conserved end residues are part of each CDR3. Fields, in order: D gene, V gene, J gene, CDR3 protein. The D gene is left open where the match is weak.

d_call: TRDD3
v_call: TRDV1
j_call: TRDJ1
cdr3_aa: CALGELSRSLYWGTADKLIF

d_call: NA
v_call: TRDV1
j_call: TRDJ1
cdr3_aa: CALGFLPLTGAWGNTDKLIF

d_call: TRDD3
v_call: TRDV1
j_call: TRDJ1
cdr3_aa: CALGEPPFPLLGDLGTDKLIF

d_call: NA
v_call: TRDV1
j_call: TRDJ1
cdr3_aa: CALGEGTFTSPIGVQLIF

d_call: NA
v_call: TRDV1
j_call: TRDJ1
cdr3_aa: CALGELGLGELIF

d_call: NA
v_call: TRDV1
j_call: TRDJ1
cdr3_aa: CALGNSRGRGFTDKLIF

d_call: NA
v_call: TRDV1
j_call: TRDJ1
cdr3_aa: CALGEPRMLDKLIF

d_call: TRDD3
v_call: TRDV1
j_call: TRDJ1
cdr3_aa: CALGELYTWGIRVLDKLIF

d_call: NA
v_call: TRDV2
j_call: TRDJ1
cdr3_aa: CASEKYCDKLIF

d_call: TRDD3
v_call: TRDV1
j_call: TRDJ1
cdr3_aa: CALGSFLPLLGDTSDKLIF

d_call: TRDD3
v_call: TRDV1
j_call: TRDJ1
cdr3_aa: CALGDLRWGIRSDKLIF

d_call: NA
v_call: TRDV1
j_call: TRDJ1
cdr3_aa: CALGVGSYGGGWPTDKLIF

d_call: TRDD3
v_call: TRDV1
j_call: TRDJ1
cdr3_aa: CALGEPRTGVHTDKLIF

d_call: TRDD3
v_call: TRDV1
j_call: TRDJ1
cdr3_aa: CALGDWIRTGGYIGLIF

d_call: TRDD2
v_call: TRDV1
j_call: TRDJ1
cdr3_aa: CALGGLPSYRTGVSGLIF

d_call: NA
v_call: TRDV1
j_call: TRDJ1
cdr3_aa: CALGGPFDTLKLIF

d_call: TRDD3
v_call: TRDV1
j_call: TRDJ1
cdr3_aa: CALGELCLPILGVYTDKLIF

d_call: NA
v_call: TRDV1
j_call: TRDJ1
cdr3_aa: CALGENAREYTDKLIF

d_call: TRDD3
v_call: TRDV1
j_call: TRDJ1
cdr3_aa: CALGVPTPLLRLTGGYRTDKLIF

d_call: NA
v_call: TRDV1
j_call: TRDJ1
cdr3_aa: CALGEYRPSGFTDKLIF

d_call: TRDD3
v_call: TRDV1
j_call: TRDJ1
cdr3_aa: CALGEGPPRARGIKEAKLIF

d_call: NA
v_call: TRDV1
j_call: TRDJ1
cdr3_aa: CALGLILPDGGYTDKLIF

d_call: NA
v_call: TRDV1
j_call: TRDJ1
cdr3_aa: CALGERWSDKLIF

d_call: TRDD3
v_call: TRDV1
j_call: TRDJ1
cdr3_aa: CALGERTGLAGGTHTDKLIF

d_call: NA
v_call: TRDV1
j_call: TRDJ1
cdr3_aa: CALGEAGLNRATDKLIF

d_call: NA
v_call: TRDV1
j_call: TRDJ1
cdr3_aa: CALGELVHMTPTADKLIF

d_call: NA
v_call: TRDV1
j_call: TRDJ1
cdr3_aa: CALGGPLMGATYTDKLIF

d_call: NA
v_call: TRDV1
j_call: TRDJ1
cdr3_aa: CALGDPHATDKLIF

d_call: TRDD2
v_call: TRDV1
j_call: TRDJ1
cdr3_aa: CALGEPSLPTGRSKLIF

d_call: TRDD3
v_call: TRDV1
j_call: TRDJ1
cdr3_aa: CALGPPITTLPDWGIKLIF